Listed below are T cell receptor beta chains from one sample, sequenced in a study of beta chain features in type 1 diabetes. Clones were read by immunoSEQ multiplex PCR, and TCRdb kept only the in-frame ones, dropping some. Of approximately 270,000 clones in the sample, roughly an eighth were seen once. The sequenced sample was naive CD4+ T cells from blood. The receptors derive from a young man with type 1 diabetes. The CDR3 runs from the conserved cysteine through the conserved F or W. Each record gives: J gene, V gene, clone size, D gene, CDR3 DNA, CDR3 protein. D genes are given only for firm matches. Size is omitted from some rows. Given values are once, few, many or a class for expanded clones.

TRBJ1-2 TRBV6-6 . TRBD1 TGTGCCAGCAGCCGACGGGACAGGGAGTTCACGTATGGCTACACCTTC CASSRRDREFTYGYTF
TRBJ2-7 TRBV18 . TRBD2 TGTGCCAGCTCACCGATGAGCGGGGGTCAGTCCTACGAGCAGTACTTC CASSPMSGGQSYEQYF
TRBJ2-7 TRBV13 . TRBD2 TGTGCCAGCAGCTTAAGTCGGGAGGGCGAGCAGTACTTC CASSLSREGEQYF
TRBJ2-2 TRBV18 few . TGTGCCAGCTCACCCGCGGAGGGAGGAGGCACCGGGGAGCTGTTTTTT CASSPAEGGGTGELFF
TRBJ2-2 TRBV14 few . TGTGCCAGCAGCCAAGATCCGGGCGGGGAGCTGTTTTTT CASSQDPGGELFF
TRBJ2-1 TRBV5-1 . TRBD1 TGCGCCAGCAGCCCCGGGACAGGGGATGTCAATGAGCAGTTCTTC CASSPGTGDVNEQFF
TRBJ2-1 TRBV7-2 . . TGTGCCAGCAGCCCGGACAGCTACAATGAGCAGTTCTTC CASSPDSYNEQFF
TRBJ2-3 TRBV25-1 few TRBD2 TGTGCCAGCAGACTAGCGGGAGAGGGCACAGATACGCAGTATTTT CASRLAGEGTDTQYF
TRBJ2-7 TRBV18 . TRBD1 TGTGCCAGCTCGCCCGGGACAGGGAATTTCTACGAGCAGTACTTC CASSPGTGNFYEQYF
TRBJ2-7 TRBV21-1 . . TGTGCCAGCAGCGGTCAGACTAGTAGGGCTAACTACTATGAGCAGTACTTC CASSGQTSRANYYEQYF
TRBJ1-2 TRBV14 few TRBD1 TGTGCCAGCAGCCCCGGGACAGGTTATGGCTACACCTTC CASSPGTGYGYTF
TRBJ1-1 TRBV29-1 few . TGCAGCGTTGAAAACAGGTACGTCACTGAAGCTTTCTTT CSVENRYVTEAFF
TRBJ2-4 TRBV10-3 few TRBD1 TGTGCCATCAGTGAGCGGGGACAGGAAAACATTCAGTACTTC CAISERGQENIQYF
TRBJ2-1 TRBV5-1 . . TGCGCCAGCAGCTCCGTGGGGGGAGAGCAGTTCTTC CASSSVGGEQFF
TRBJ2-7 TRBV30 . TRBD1 TGTGCCTGGAGGAGGACAGGGGGCAAGCAGTACTTC CAWRRTGGKQYF
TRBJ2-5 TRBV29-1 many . TGCAGCGTTGCCGAGGTCCGGGGAGAGACCCAGTACTTC CSVAEVRGETQYF
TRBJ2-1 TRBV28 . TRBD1 TGTGCCAGCAGTTCAGGGGGCGCGGGCTCCTACAATGAGCAGTTCTTC CASSSGGAGSYNEQFF
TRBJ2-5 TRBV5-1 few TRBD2 TGCGCCAGCAGCTTTCGAGGGGGAGCGGGAGGCTTCAAAGAGACCCAGTACTTC CASSFRGGAGGFKETQYF